This TCR beta chain was sequenced in a study of follicular helper T cells after annual influenza vaccination. As to this clone: Its antigen is not identified.

Assay: immunoSEQ multiplex PCR; the TCRdb copy retains only in-frame clones and omits some. The table records around 10,000 clones, roughly four fifths of them present only once. In germline, CDR1 is SGHTA, CDR2 FQGNSA. V lost 3 bases and J lost 6, with 9 bases in between. The CDR3 covers 13 residues. No donor had influenza vaccine in the prior 6 months; all lived in the community. Between about 35 and 110 mL of blood was drawn per time point. General study results and limits: Recurrent ICOS+CD38+ cTfh clonotypes included tetramer and AIM influenza-specific ones.

Sequenced material: CXCR5- memory CD4+ T cells sorted from blood, taken 6 weeks after influenza vaccination. This sequence was found in an adult who received the influenza vaccine. This chain links TRBV7-2 with TRBJ2-1; weak D call: TRBD1 (6 bases). For the CDR3, the DNA is TGTGCCAGCAGCTTCGCAGGGGCCAATGAGCAGTTCTTC. Its protein product is CASSFAGANEQFF.